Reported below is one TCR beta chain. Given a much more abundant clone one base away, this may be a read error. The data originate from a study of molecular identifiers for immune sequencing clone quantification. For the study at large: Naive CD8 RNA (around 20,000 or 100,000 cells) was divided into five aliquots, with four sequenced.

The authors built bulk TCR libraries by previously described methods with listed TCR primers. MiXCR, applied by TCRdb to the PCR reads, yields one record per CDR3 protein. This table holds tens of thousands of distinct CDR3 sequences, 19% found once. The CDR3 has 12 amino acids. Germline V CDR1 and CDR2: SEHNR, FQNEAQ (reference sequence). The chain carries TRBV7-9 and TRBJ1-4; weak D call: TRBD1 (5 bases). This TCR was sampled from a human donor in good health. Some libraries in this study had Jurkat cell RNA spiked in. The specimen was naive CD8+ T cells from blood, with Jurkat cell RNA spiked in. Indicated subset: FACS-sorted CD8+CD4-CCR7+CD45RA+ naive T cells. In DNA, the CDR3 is TGTGCCAGCAGGGGGGGATATGAAGAACTGTTTTTT. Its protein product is CASRGGYEELFF.